These 9 T cell receptor beta chains were sequenced from one sample in a study of blood T cell repertoires in COVID-19. Profiled with immunoSEQ multiplex PCR; TCRdb holds only in-frame clones, not every one. The sample carries roughly 200,000 clones, 88% recorded once. Sequencing was done on a sample of PBMCs or T cells enriched from blood (not recorded which). These TCRs come from a woman younger than 45 who had recovered from COVID-19.

On this clone itself: The junction and the germline gene differ at one end; a read error may be behind it. This chain's CDR3 is CASSLDRVSYNEQFF. The CDR3 coding sequence is TGTGCCAGCAGTTTGGACAGGGTGTCCTACAATGAGCAGTTCTTC. This chain connects TRBV5-4 to TRBJ2-1, with TRBD1 matching over 8 bases. The germline V gene has CDR1 SGHNT and CDR2 YYREEE (reference sequence). The CDR3 consists of 15 residues.

The rearrangement joins TRBV4-1 to TRBJ1-4, with a possible D match to TRBD1 (6 bases). Germline loops: CDR1 MGHRA, CDR2 YSYEKL. V was pared by 3 bases and J by 6 bases, with 11 bases between. The CDR3 contains 14 residues. The CDR3 sequence is CASSQKAGDEKLFF. In nucleotides, the CDR3 is TGCGCCAGCAGCCAGAAGGCAGGGGATGAAAAACTGTTTTTT.

This clone turned up a few times. The same CDR3 arises from other DNA sequences in this sample as well. The chain carries TRBV7-2 and TRBJ1-2, with TRBD1 identical over 8 bases. The CDR3 runs to 15 residues. The junction had 2 bases not matched to a gene; V was cut back by 0 bases and J by 2 bases. Germline CDR1 and CDR2: SGHTA and FQGNSA. The CDR3 here is CASSLAGTGNYGYTF. The CDR3 coding sequence is TGTGCCAGCAGCTTAGCCGGGACAGGCAACTATGGCTACACCTTC.

The chain employs TRBV6-5 and TRBJ1-1; D uncertain. The CDR3 is 13 residues long. The V and J ends lost 6 bases and 3 bases respectively, with 11 bases between them. Germline V gene lookup returns CDR1 MNHEY and CDR2 SVGAGI. The CDR3 is CASRLRTYTEAFF. CDR3 bases: TGTGCCAGCAGGCTACGAACCTACACTGAAGCTTTCTTT.

The chain joins TRBV24-1 to TRBJ2-2; no definite D call. The germline gives CDR1 KGHDR, CDR2 SFDVKD. This CDR3 has 12 amino acids. Trimming took off 4 bases at V and 7 bases at J, with 6 bases between the two ends. For the CDR3, the DNA is TGTGCCACCAGTGACGAGATCGGGGAGCTGTTTTTT. Amino acid sequence: CATSDEIGELFF.

This sequence joins TRBV9 and TRBJ1-1; D gene ambiguous. V lost 3 bases and J lost 1, with 7 bases in between. The CDR3 extends over 13 amino acids. CDR1 is SGDLS, CDR2 YYNGEE, per germline. DNA for the CDR3: TGTGCCAGCAGCGGAGGTCAGAACACTGAAGCTTTCTTT. Protein product: CASSGGQNTEAFF.

This rearrangement joins TRBV6-5 to TRBJ1-5; TRBD1 agrees at 7 bases. Trimming cost V 6 bases and J 4 bases; bases outside gene matches: 6. The CDR3 extends over 14 amino acids. Germline V gives CDR1 MNHEY, CDR2 SVGAGI. The CDR3 region is CASSQGTENQPQHF. The CDR3 nucleotides are TGTGCCAGCAGCCAAGGGACAGAAAATCAGCCCCAGCATTTT.

CDR3 nucleotide sequence: TGTGCCAGCAGCCCCGACTGGGGACAGGGCTCCTACAATGAGCAGTTCTTC. Translation gives CASSPDWGQGSYNEQFF. The chain has TRBV14 and TRBJ2-1; TRBD1 agrees at 9 bases. V lost 4 bases and J lost 0; bases outside the gene matches: 7. The CDR3 length is 17 residues. Looked up from germline, CDR1 is SGHDN and CDR2 is FVKESK. Complete variable domain (other parts from reference TRBV14 and TRBJ2-1): EAGVTQFPSHSVIEKGQTVTLRCDPISGHDNLYWYRRVMGKEIKFLLHFVKESKQDESGMPNNRFLAERTGGTYSTLKVQPAELEDSGVYFCASSPDWGQGSYNEQFFGPGTRLTVL.

The V call is TRBV5-4, the J call TRBJ2-5; maybe TRBD1 (5 bases). Germline V gene lookup returns CDR1 SGHNT and CDR2 YYREEE (reference sequence). CDR3 length: 12 residues. The germline V and J ends were trimmed by 0 bases and 5 bases, with 5 bases remaining between them. Here the CDR3 DNA reads TGTGCCAGCAGCTTGGAGGGGGAGACCCAGTACTTC. Translation gives CASSLEGETQYF.